Following are 24 T cell receptor beta chains from one sample sequenced in a study of blood T cell repertoires in COVID-19. Libraries were prepared by immunoSEQ multiplex PCR; TCRdb keeps only in-frame clonotypes and omits some of them. The sample records under 200,000 clones, more than 75% being singletons. The sample taken for sequencing was peripheral blood. These TCRs come from a man between 40 and 49 years old with acute or convalescent COVID-19.

V usage is TRBV3-1 (or the pseudogene TRBV3-2) and J usage is TRBJ1-2; the D is unclear. CDR1 LGHDT and CDR2 YNNKEL come from the germline V gene (reference sequence). V gave up 7 bases and J gave up 2 bases, with 11 bases separating them. There are 13 residues in the CDR3. CDR3 protein: CASTLAGNYGYTF. DNA for the CDR3: TGTGCCAGCACCCTTGCAGGAAACTATGGCTACACCTTC.

This clone was recorded once. This sequence joins TRBV6-5 and TRBJ1-1; 8 bases are shared with TRBD1. CDR3 length: 12 residues. The V segment lost 6 bases and the J segment 4 bases; nucleotides outside the gene matches: 1. CDR1 is MNHEY, CDR2 SVGAGI, per germline. The CDR3 loop reads CASRTGGTEAFF. CDR3 DNA: TGTGCCAGCAGAACAGGGGGCACTGAAGCTTTCTTT.

The chain uses TRBV9 and TRBJ1-5; D remains unclear. The germline CDR1 and CDR2 sequences are SGDLS and YYNGEE. Trimming took 0 bases from V and 6 from J, leaving 13 bases between them. The CDR3 spans 15 residues. DNA of the CDR3: TGTGCCAGCAGCGTAGCCATCGGGGATAGTCAGCCCCAGCATTTT. This gives the protein CASSVAIGDSQPQHF.

This chain links TRBV6-5 with TRBJ2-7; D might be TRBD2 (5 bases). The CDR3 length is 14 residues. Per germline, CDR1 MNHEY and CDR2 SVGAGI. Trimming stripped 6 bases from V and 4 bases from J, with 16 bases between. The CDR3 bases are TGTGCCAGCAGAAGAGAGGGAGTGGGGTACGAGCAGTACTTC. Translating gives CASRREGVGYEQYF.

The V gene is TRBV5-4, the J gene TRBJ2-3; no clear D. The V end lost 2 bases, the J end lost 6 bases, and 10 bases lay between the germline ends. CDR3 length equals 13 residues. In germline, CDR1 is SGHNT, CDR2 YYREEE (reference sequence). The CDR3 here is CASSFLSSDTQYF. As DNA, the CDR3 is TGTGCCAGCAGCTTTTTGTCTTCGGATACGCAGTATTTT.

CDR3 sequence (DNA): TGTGCCAGCAGCCAAGATAGCCTGACAGGGAGGCACTATGGCTACACCTTC. This codes for CASSQDSLTGRHYGYTF. The chain uses TRBV14 and TRBJ1-2; TRBD1 agrees at 7 bases. The germline V gene encodes CDR1 SGHDN and CDR2 FVKESK. The V gene end was trimmed by 0 bases and the J gene end by 3 bases; junction bases not matched to a gene: 10. The CDR3 consists of 17 residues.

The V and J genes are TRBV7-8 and TRBJ1-2; the D gene is possibly TRBD1 (6 bases). Trimming stripped 4 bases from V and 3 bases from J, with 9 bases between. Germline values: CDR1 SGHVS, CDR2 FQNEAQ. This CDR3 is built from 13 residues. The CDR3 bases are TGTGCCAGCAGCTCCTACAGGGACTATGGCTACACCTTC. Translating it yields CASSSYRDYGYTF.

V gene TRBV5-4 combines with J gene TRBJ2-5; the match to TRBD1 covers 9 bases. CDR3 length: 15 residues. With 0 bases clipped from V and 4 bases from J, the junction kept 4 bases outside the gene matches. Germline loops: CDR1 SGHNT, CDR2 YYREEE (reference sequence). The CDR3 DNA is TGTGCCAGCAGCTTGGGGACAGGGGTCGGAGAGACCCAGTACTTC. Translation: CASSLGTGVGETQYF.

This clone was observed a single time. The chain combines TRBV10-3 with TRBJ2-1; D unclear. V was clipped by 5 bases and J by 8 bases, with 10 bases between them. The CDR3 sequence is 12 residues long. Looked up from germline, CDR1 is ENHRY and CDR2 is SYGVKD. Written as DNA, the CDR3 is TGTGCCATCAGTACTTTAGTCCATGAGCAGTTCTTC. Protein sequence: CAISTLVHEQFF.

The rearrangement joins TRBV19 to TRBJ2-5; tentatively, D is TRBD2 (6 bases). The CDR3 contains 20 residues. V gave up 3 bases and J gave up 4 bases, with 30 bases separating them. Germline V CDR1 and CDR2: LNHDA, SQIVND (reference sequence). For the CDR3, the DNA is TGTGCCAGTAGTATGGAGGGAGGAGGACACTCCAAGAGGGGAGGAGAGACCCAGTACTTC. It codes for CASSMEGGGHSKRGGETQYF. Looking up the rest from reference TRBV19 and TRBJ2-5 gives the full variable domain: DGGITQSPKYLFRKEGQNVTLSCEQNLNHDAMYWYRQDPGQGLRLIYYSQIVNDFQKGDIAEGYSVSREKKESFPLTVTSAQKNPTAFYLCASSMEGGGHSKRGGETQYFGPGTRLLVL.

The chain recombines TRBV3-1 (or the pseudogene TRBV3-2) with TRBJ2-5, with D possibly being TRBD1 (5 bases). The ends were cut back, 4 bases at V and 4 bases at J, with 13 bases in the middle. Looked up from germline, CDR1 is LGHDT and CDR2 is YNNKEL (reference sequence). The CDR3 length is 14 residues. CDR3 in amino acids: CASSLSWTRETQYF. The CDR3 bases are TGTGCCAGCAGCCTTTCCTGGACACGAGAGACCCAGTACTTC.

This clone came up once. This chain joins TRBV5-6 and TRBJ2-7; 11 bases align to TRBD1. The germline gives CDR1 SGHDT, CDR2 YYEEEE. CDR3 length equals 17 residues. V dropped 4 bases and J dropped 2; count of bases not matched to a gene: 11. This chain's CDR3 is CASSPAGTGGTAYEQYF. The CDR3 region has the DNA TGTGCCAGCAGCCCCGCCGGGACAGGGGGGACAGCCTACGAGCAGTACTTC.

The chain uses TRBV19 and TRBJ2-2, with D perhaps TRBD1 (7 bases). Germline lookup yields CDR1 LNHDA and CDR2 SQIVND (reference sequence). CDR3 size: 15 residues. Trimming cost V 4 bases and J 3 bases, with 12 bases left between them. The DNA of the CDR3 is TGTGCCAGTAGTAGGAGGGGGCGGGACACCGGGGAGCTGTTTTTT. Translated: CASSRRGRDTGELFF.

The V gene is TRBV19, the J gene TRBJ1-5, with D uncertain. Trimming stripped 4 bases from V and 0 bases from J, with 13 bases between. This CDR3 has 16 amino acids. Germline V lookup: CDR1 LNHDA, CDR2 SQIVND (reference sequence). CDR3 coding DNA: TGTGCCAGTAGTAAGTACAGTACTTATAGCAATCAGCCCCAGCATTTT. Its translation: CASSKYSTYSNQPQHF.

The chain links TRBV7-9 to TRBJ1-2; 7 bases are a match to TRBD1. V gave up 6 bases and J gave up 4 bases; unmatched junction bases: 14. The CDR3 consists of 16 residues. Germline CDR1 and CDR2: SEHNR and FQNEAQ (reference sequence). CDR3 loop: CASRPDLTGISYGYTF. The CDR3 DNA reads as TGTGCCAGCAGACCCGATCTGACAGGGATTAGCTATGGCTACACCTTC.

The gene calls are TRBV7-9 and TRBJ1-1, with TRBD1 identical over 7 bases. Germline V lookup: CDR1 SEHNR, CDR2 FQNEAQ (reference sequence). The CDR3 spans 14 residues. The junction had 7 bases not matched to a gene; V was cut back by 7 bases and J by 2 bases. The CDR3 here is CASNPGTVNTEAFF. CDR3 sequence (DNA): TGTGCCAGCAACCCCGGGACAGTTAACACTGAAGCTTTCTTT.

The genes are TRBV28 and TRBJ2-7; TRBD1 aligns across 10 bases. The CDR3 spans 14 residues. The ends lost 5 bases at V and 6 bases at J; junction bases unmatched: 7. CDR1 and CDR2 from the germline V gene are MDHEN and SYDVKM. This CDR3 is CASSGGQGGREQYF. For the CDR3, the DNA is TGTGCCAGCAGTGGCGGACAGGGGGGACGCGAGCAGTACTTC.

The chain recombines TRBV7-2 with TRBJ2-7; 9 positions agree with TRBD2. Germline lookup yields CDR1 SGHTA and CDR2 FQGNSA. The length of the CDR3 is 15 residues. The V and J ends lost 5 bases and 2 bases, in that order; junction bases with no gene match: 7. CDR3 sequence: CASSVIAGGAYEQYF. The CDR3 nucleotides read TGTGCCAGCAGCGTAATTGCGGGGGGGGCCTACGAGCAGTACTTC.

V and J are TRBV7-9 and TRBJ2-7, with 8 bases lining up with TRBD1. Germline V gene lookup returns CDR1 SEHNR and CDR2 FQNEAQ (reference sequence). J lost 4 bases, V lost 3 bases, and 2 bases had no gene match. The CDR3 runs 13 residues. This CDR3 is CASSFQGAYEQYF. The DNA of the CDR3 is TGTGCCAGCAGCTTCCAGGGGGCGTACGAGCAGTACTTC. The entire variable domain, with the rest obtained from reference TRBV7-9 and TRBJ2-7, is as follows: DTGVSQNPRHKITKRGQNVTFRCDPISEHNRLYWYRQTLGQGPEFLTYFQNEAQLEKSRLLSDRFSAERPKGSFSTLEIQRTEQGDSAMYLCASSFQGAYEQYFGPGTRLTVT.

The chain combines TRBV7-9 with TRBJ2-1; no definite D call. Germline loops: CDR1 SEHNR, CDR2 FQNEAQ (reference sequence). V lost 2 bases to trimming and J lost 5 bases, with 10 bases between them. CDR3 size: 14 residues. For the CDR3, the DNA is TGTGCCAGCAGCTTAACTCAACTCAACAATGAGCAGTTCTTC. Translating it yields CASSLTQLNNEQFF.

This clone was observed a handful of times. This sequence joins TRBV7-2 and TRBJ1-1; D remains unclear. The CDR3 loop spans 14 amino acids. CDR1 and CDR2 (germline): SGHTA, FQGNSA. Trimming cost V 1 base and J 11 bases, with 17 bases left between them. The CDR3: CASSLVGPLGEAFF. The CDR3 DNA follows: TGTGCCAGCAGCTTAGTCGGCCCTTTGGGCGAGGCTTTCTTT. The full variable domain, its missing parts supplied by reference TRBV7-2 and TRBJ1-1, is GAGVSQSPSNKVTEKGKDVELRCDPISGHTALYWYRQSLGQGLEFLIYFQGNSAPDKSGLPSDRFSAERTGGSVSTLTIQRTQQEDSAVYLCASSLVGPLGEAFFGQGTRLTVV.

CDR3 DNA: TGTGCCAGCAGCGCCAGGGGGCCGGACACCGGGGAGCTGTTTTTT. It encodes CASSARGPDTGELFF. This chain links TRBV7-9 with TRBJ2-2; TRBD1 matches at 8 bases. V gave up 5 bases and J gave up 3 bases; unmatched junction bases: 5. The V gene's germline CDR1 is SEHNR and CDR2 FQNEAQ (reference sequence). This CDR3 is built from 15 residues.

The genes are TRBV6-6 and TRBJ2-1; no definite D call. Germline V gene sequence: CDR1 MNHNY, CDR2 SVGAGI (reference sequence). Trimming took 2 bases from V and 7 from J, leaving 6 bases between them. CDR3 length: 12 residues. The CDR3 DNA reads as TGTGCCAGCAGTTACATCGGGAATGAGCAGTTCTTC. It yields the protein CASSYIGNEQFF.

This clone has a handful of counts. V and J are TRBV3-1 (or the pseudogene TRBV3-2) and TRBJ1-6; D remains unclear. This CDR3 region has 13 residues. V lost 4 bases to trimming and J lost 8 bases, with 9 bases between them. Germline CDR1 is LGHDT and CDR2 is YNNKEL (reference sequence). The CDR3, as DNA: TGTGCCAGCAGCCGGGCCGTATATTCACCCCTCCACTTT. It is translated as CASSRAVYSPLHF.